This T cell receptor (beta chain) was retrieved from a study of T cell responses to AZD1222 COVID-19 vaccine. Libraries were prepared by immunoSEQ multiplex PCR; TCRdb keeps only in-frame clonotypes and omits some of them. The table shows about 150,000 clones, with about 89% occurring only once. As to this clone: What it binds is unknown.

Looked up from germline, CDR1 is LNHNV and CDR2 is YYDKDF (reference sequence). The V gene end was trimmed by 6 bases and the J gene end by 0 bases; junction bases not matched to a gene: 2. This CDR3 has 14 residues. Study-level results: At baseline, just a handful of AZD1222 recipients tested seropositive. Across the whole spike, CD4 TCRs peaked at regions 160-218 and 743-854. Possibly, clonal diversity was underestimated; donors were largely white British and included more females.

Timing groups of about 4 and about 12 weeks for second doses were pooled. Sample: peripheral blood, taken 28 days after the second AZD1222 dose. The V and J genes are TRBV15 and TRBJ1-5; 7 positions agree with TRBD1. The receptor was isolated from an adult who received the AZD1222 COVID-19 vaccine. The CDR3 bases are TGTGCCACCAGTGACAGGGATAGCAATCAGCCCCAGCATTTT. This gives the protein CATSDRDSNQPQHF.